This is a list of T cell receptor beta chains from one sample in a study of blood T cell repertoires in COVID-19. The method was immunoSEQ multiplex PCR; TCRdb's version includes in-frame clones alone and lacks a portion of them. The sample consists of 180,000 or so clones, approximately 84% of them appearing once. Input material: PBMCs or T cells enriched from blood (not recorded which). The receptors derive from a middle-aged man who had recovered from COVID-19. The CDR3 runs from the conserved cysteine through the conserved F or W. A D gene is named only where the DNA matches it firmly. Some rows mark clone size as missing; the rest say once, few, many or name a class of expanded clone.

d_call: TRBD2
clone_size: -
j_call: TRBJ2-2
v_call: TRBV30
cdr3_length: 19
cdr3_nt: TGTGCCTGGAGTCCCAAGGTAGTGTTGCGGGGGGCTGTCACCGGGGAGCTGTTTTTT
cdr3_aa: CAWSPKVVLRGAVTGELFF

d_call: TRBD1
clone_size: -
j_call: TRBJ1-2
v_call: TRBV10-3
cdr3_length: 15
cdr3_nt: TGTGCCATCAGTGGGGGACAGGGTTGGCCAGGCGGCTACACCTTC
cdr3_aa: CAISGGQGWPGGYTF

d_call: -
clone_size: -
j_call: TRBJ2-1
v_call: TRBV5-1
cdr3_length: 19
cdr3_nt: TGCGCCAGCAGCTCGCAGAGGCTATCAGGGAAAACTGTGCGCAATGAGCAGTTCTTC
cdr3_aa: CASSSQRLSGKTVRNEQFF

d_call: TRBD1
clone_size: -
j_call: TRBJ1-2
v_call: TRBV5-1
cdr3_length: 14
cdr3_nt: TGCGCCAGCACGCCGGCGGACAGGGCCGATGGCTACACCTTC
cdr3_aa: CASTPADRADGYTF

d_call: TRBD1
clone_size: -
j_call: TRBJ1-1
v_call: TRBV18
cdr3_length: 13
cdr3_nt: TGTGCCAGCTCACCTACAGGGGTTTCTGAAGCTTTCTTT
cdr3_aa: CASSPTGVSEAFF

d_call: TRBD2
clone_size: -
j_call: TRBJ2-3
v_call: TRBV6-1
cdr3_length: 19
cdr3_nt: TGTGCCAGCAGTGAATTTGGTCTGGGCGGGGGGGCTGGCACAGATACGCAGTATTTT
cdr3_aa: CASSEFGLGGGAGTDTQYF

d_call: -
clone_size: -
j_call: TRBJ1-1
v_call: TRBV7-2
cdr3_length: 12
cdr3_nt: TGTGCCAGCAGCTTGAGCTGGACTGAAGCTTTCTTT
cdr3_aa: CASSLSWTEAFF

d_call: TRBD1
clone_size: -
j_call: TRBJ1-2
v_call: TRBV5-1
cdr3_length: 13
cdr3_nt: TGCGCCAGCAGCCCCGACAGGGACTATGGCTACACCTTC
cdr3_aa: CASSPDRDYGYTF

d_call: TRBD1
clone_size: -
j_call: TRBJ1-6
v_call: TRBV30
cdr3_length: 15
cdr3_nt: TGTGCCTGGAGTCCGCCCAGGGGGTTGGATTCACCCCTCCACTTT
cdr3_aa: CAWSPPRGLDSPLHF

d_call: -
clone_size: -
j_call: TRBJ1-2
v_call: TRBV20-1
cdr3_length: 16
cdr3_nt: TGCAGTGCTAGTAAAGCGGGGAGGTTAGTTAAATATGGCTACACCTTC
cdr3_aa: CSASKAGRLVKYGYTF

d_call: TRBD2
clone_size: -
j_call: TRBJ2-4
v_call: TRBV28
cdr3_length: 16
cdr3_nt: TGTGCCAGCAGAAAAACTAGCGGGGGGCTTAAAAACATTCAGTACTTC
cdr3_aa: CASRKTSGGLKNIQYF

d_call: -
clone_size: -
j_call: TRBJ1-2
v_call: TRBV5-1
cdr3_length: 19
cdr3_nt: TGCGCCAGCAGCAGCAGGGGAGGGGGATACCAGGGGCCCCTCTATGGCTACACCTTC
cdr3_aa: CASSSRGGGYQGPLYGYTF

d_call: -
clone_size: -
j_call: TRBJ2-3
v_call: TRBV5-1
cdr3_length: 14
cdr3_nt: TGCGCCAGCAGCTTGCAACTCCCGGGGGATACGCAGTATTTT
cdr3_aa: CASSLQLPGDTQYF

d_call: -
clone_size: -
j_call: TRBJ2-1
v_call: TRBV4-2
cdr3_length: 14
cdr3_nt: TGTGCCAGCAGTACAGTATCCTCCTACAATGAGCAGTTCTTC
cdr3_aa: CASSTVSSYNEQFF

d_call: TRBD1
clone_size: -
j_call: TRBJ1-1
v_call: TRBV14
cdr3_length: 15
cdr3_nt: TGTGCCAGCAGCCACCCTGCAGGGGGTCCAAGGGGAGCTTTCTTT
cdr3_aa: CASSHPAGGPRGAFF

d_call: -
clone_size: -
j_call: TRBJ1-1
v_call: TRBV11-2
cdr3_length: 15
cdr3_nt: TGTGCCAGCAGCTTAGATCTAGATCGGAGGGCTGAAGCTTTCTTT
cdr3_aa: CASSLDLDRRAEAFF

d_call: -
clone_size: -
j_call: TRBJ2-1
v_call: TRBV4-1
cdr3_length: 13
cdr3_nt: TGCGCCAGCAGCCAACTCCTTTTGCCGCCGCGGTTCTTC
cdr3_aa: CASSQLLLPPRFF

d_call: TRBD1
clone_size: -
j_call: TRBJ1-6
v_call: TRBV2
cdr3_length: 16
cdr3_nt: TGTGCCAGCAGACCCGGGACAGGGAGAATGAATTCACCCCTCCACTTT
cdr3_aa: CASRPGTGRMNSPLHF

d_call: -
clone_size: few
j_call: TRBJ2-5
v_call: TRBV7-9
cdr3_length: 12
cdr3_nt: TGTGCCAGCAGTCACGACGGAGGGACCCAGTACTTC
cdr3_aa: CASSHDGGTQYF

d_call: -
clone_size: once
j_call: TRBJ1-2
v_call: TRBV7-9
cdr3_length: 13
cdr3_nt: TGTGCCAGCACGGCGGACAGCCCCTATGGCTACACCTTC
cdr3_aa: CASTADSPYGYTF

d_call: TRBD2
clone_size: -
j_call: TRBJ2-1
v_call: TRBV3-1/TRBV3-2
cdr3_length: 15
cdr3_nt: TGTGCCAGCAGCCGGAGGGCGGGGGGGACTCGGGAGCAGTTCTTC
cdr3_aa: CASSRRAGGTREQFF

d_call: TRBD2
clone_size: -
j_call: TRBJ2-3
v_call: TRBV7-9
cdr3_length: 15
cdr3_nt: TGTGCCAGCAGCTTAGTAGCGGGGGGTACAGATACGCAGTATTTT
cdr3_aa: CASSLVAGGTDTQYF

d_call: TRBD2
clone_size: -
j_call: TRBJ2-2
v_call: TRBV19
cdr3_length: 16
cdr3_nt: TGTGCCAGTAGTATACGGGGGGGTCCGAACACCGGGGAGCTGTTTTTT
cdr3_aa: CASSIRGGPNTGELFF

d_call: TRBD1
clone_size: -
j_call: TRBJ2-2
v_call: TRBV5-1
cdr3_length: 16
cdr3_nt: TGCGCCAGCAGCTTGATGGACAGGCGGAACACCGGGGAGCTGTTTTTT
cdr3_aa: CASSLMDRRNTGELFF

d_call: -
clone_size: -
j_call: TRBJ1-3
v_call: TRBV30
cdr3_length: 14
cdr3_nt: TGTGCCTGGAGGGGGGGAGTCTCTGGAAACACCATATATTTT
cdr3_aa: CAWRGGVSGNTIYF

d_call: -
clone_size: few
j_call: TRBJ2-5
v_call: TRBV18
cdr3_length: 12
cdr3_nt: TGTGCCAGCTCACCGGGCAAAGAGACCCAGTACTTC
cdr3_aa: CASSPGKETQYF

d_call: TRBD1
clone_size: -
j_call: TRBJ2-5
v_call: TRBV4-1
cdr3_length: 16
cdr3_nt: TGCGCCAGCAGCCAAGGGGGACAGACGTACCAAGAGACCCAGTACTTC
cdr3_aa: CASSQGGQTYQETQYF

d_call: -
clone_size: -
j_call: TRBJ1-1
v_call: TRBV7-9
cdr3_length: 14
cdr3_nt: TGTGCCAGCAGCTTAAGGCGCGAGGACACTGAAGCTTTCTTT
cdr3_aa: CASSLRREDTEAFF

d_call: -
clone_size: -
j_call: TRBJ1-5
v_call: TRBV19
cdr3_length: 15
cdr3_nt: TGTGCCAGTAGTACGATAGGGGATATTAATCAGCCCCAGCATTTT
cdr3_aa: CASSTIGDINQPQHF

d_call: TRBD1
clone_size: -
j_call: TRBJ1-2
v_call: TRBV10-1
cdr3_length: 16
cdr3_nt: TGCGCCAGCAGTGACCGATCTCGGACAGGGGGCTATGGCTACACCTTC
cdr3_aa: CASSDRSRTGGYGYTF

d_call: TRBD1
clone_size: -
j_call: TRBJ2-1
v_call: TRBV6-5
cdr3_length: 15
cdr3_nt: TGTGCCAGCAGATATTCCGGGACAGGGGGCAGGGAAAGGTTCTTC
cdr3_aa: CASRYSGTGGRERFF

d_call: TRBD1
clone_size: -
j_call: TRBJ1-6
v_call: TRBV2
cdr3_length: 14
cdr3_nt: TGTGCCAGCAACGGACAGGGGGCGGTTTCACCCCTCCACTTT
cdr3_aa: CASNGQGAVSPLHF

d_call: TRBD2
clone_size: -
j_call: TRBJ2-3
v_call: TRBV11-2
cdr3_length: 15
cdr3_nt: TGTGCCAGCAGTCTTAGCGGGGGGGCCACAGATACGCAGTATTTT
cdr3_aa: CASSLSGGATDTQYF

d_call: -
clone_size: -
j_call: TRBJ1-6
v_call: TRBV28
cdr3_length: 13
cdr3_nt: TGTGCCAGCAGCCGGCGGGGTAATTCACCCCTCCACTTT
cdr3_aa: CASSRRGNSPLHF

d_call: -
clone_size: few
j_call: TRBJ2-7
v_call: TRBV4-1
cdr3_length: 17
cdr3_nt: TGCGCCAGCAGCCAAGATGAGTGGCATATACAGGGCTACGAGCAGTACTTC
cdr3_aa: CASSQDEWHIQGYEQYF

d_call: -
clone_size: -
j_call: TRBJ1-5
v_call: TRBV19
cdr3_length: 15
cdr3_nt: TGTGCCAGTAGTTTGTCCGCAGGGGCCAAGTGGCCCCAGCATTTT
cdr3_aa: CASSLSAGAKWPQHF

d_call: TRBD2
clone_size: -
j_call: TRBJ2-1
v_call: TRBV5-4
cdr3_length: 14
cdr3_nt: TGTGCCTATGAGGCGGGGGTCTCCTACAATGAGCAGTTCTTC
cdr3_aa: CAYEAGVSYNEQFF

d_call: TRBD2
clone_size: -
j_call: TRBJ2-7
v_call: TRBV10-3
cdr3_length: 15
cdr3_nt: TGTGCCACCCAAGCCCAGCGGGGGGCGATCTACGAGCAGTACTTC
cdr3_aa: CATQAQRGAIYEQYF

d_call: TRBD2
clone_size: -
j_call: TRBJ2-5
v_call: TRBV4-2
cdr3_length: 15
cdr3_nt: TGTGCCAGCAGCCAAGGGGTAGCGGGGGTCGAGACCCAGTACTTC
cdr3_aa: CASSQGVAGVETQYF

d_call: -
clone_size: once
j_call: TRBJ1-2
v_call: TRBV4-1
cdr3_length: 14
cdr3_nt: TGCGCCAGCAGCCAAGATCCAGGGAACTATGGCTACACCTTC
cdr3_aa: CASSQDPGNYGYTF

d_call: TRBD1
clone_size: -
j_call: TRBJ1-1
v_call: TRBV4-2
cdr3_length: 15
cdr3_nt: TGTGCCAGCAGCCAAACAGGGGGCAGGGGCACTGAAGCTTTCTTT
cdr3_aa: CASSQTGGRGTEAFF

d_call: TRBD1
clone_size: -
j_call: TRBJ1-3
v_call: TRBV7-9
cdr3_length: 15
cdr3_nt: TGTGCCAGCGGAAAAGACAGGGCAAGTGGAAACACCATATATTTT
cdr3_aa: CASGKDRASGNTIYF

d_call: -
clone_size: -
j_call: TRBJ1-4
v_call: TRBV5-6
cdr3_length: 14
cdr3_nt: TGTGCCAGCAGACCCTGGACAAGGATTGAAAAACTGTTTTTT
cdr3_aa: CASRPWTRIEKLFF

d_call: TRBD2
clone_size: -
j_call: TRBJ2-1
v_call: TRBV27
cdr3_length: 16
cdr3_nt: TGTGCCAGCAGTTTATGGGGGGGAGAGGGAATGGATGAGCAGTTCTTC
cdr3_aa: CASSLWGGEGMDEQFF

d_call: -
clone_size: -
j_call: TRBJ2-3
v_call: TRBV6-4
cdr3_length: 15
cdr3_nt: TGTGCCAGCAGGCAGGGGAAGTATAGCACAGATACGCAGTATTTT
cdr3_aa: CASRQGKYSTDTQYF

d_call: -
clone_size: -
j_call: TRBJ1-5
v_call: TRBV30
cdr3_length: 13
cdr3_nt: TGTGCCTGGAGTGGTAACAGATACCAGCCCCAGCATTTT
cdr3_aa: CAWSGNRYQPQHF

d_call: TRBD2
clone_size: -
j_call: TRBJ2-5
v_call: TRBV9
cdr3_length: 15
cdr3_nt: TGTGCCAGCAGCGTTACTAGCGGGGGGCAAGAGACCCAGTACTTC
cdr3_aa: CASSVTSGGQETQYF

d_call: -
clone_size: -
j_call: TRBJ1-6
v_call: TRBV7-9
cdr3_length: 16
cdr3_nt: TGTGCCAGCAGCCCAGGGTTGGGTCGGGAGAGTTCACCCCTCCACTTT
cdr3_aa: CASSPGLGRESSPLHF

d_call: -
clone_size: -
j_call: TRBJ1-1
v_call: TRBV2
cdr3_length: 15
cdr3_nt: TGTGCCAGCAGAGACCGGAGCAGTATGAACACTGAAGCTTTCTTT
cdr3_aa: CASRDRSSMNTEAFF

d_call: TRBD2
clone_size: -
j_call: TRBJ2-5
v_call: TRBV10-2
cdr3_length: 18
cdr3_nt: TGCGCCAGCAGTGATCCCTGGGGACTAGCGGGGGGAGGGGAGACCCAGTACTTC
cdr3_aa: CASSDPWGLAGGGETQYF

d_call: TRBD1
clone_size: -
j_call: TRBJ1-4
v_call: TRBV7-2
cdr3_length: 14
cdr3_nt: TGTGCCAGCAGCTCGGGACAGGGTTTTGAAAAACTGTTTTTT
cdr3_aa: CASSSGQGFEKLFF